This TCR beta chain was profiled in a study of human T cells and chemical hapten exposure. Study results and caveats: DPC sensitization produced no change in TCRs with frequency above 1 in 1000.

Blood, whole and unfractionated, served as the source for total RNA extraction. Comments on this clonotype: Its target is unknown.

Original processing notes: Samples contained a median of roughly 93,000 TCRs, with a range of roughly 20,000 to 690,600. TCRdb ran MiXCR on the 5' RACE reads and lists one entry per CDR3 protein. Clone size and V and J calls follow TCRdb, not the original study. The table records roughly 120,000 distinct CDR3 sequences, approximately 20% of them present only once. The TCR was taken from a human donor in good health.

The CDR3 is CASSPTGGASAYEQYF. The DNA for the CDR3 is TGTGCCAGCAGCCCAACCGGGGGGGCGTCAGCCTACGAGCAGTACTTC. The chain employs TRBV7-3 and TRBJ2-7, with 8 bases lining up with TRBD2. Germline V gives CDR1 SGHTA, CDR2 FQGTGA. CDR3 size: 16 residues. The ends lost 5 bases at V and 2 bases at J; junction bases unmatched: 11.